One and the same sample provided the 23 T cell receptor beta chains below, sequenced in a study of blood T cell repertoires in COVID-19. Clones were sequenced by immunoSEQ multiplex PCR, and TCRdb holds only the in-frame ones, with some missing. The sample holds 300,000 to 350,000 clones, about 90% seen once. What was sequenced was PBMCs or T cells enriched from blood (not recorded which). These receptors originate from a woman aged 25 to 39 who had been exposed to COVID-19.

The J gene is TRBJ2-1, the V gene TRBV7-6; 7 bases are shared with TRBD2. Germline V gene sequence: CDR1 SGHVS, CDR2 FNYEAQ. V was clipped by 3 bases and J by 0 bases; unmatched bases: 5. The CDR3 consists of 16 residues. The CDR3 sequence: CASSFAGEGSYNEQFF. The CDR3 DNA is TGTGCCAGCAGCTTCGCGGGAGAGGGCTCCTACAATGAGCAGTTCTTC.

The chain joins TRBV15 to TRBJ1-4; D unclear. With 8 bases removed from V and 0 bases from J, the gap between germline ends came to 10 bases. The CDR3 totals 14 residues. Germline lookup yields CDR1 LNHNV and CDR2 YYDKDF (reference sequence). The CDR3 sequence: CATGLPATNEKLFF. The CDR3 DNA sequence: TGTGCCACCGGACTACCCGCAACTAATGAAAAACTGTTTTTT.

The chain couples TRBV11-3 to TRBJ2-3; D is perhaps TRBD2 (6 bases). CDR1 is SGHNT and CDR2 is YENEEA in the germline V gene. V was trimmed by 4 bases and J by 3 bases, leaving 11 bases between them. This CDR3 is 14 amino acids long. CDR3 sequence (DNA): TGTGCCAGCAGCTCGGGACTTCTTACAGATACGCAGTATTTT. Its translation: CASSSGLLTDTQYF.

This CDR3 reads CASSTDGGGMNTEAFF. The CDR3 coding sequence is TGTGCCAGCAGCACCGACGGGGGAGGGATGAACACTGAAGCTTTCTTT. J is TRBJ1-1 and V is TRBV5-6; D perhaps matches TRBD1 (5 bases). CDR1 is SGHDT and CDR2 is YYEEEE in the germline V gene. Between the trimmed V and J ends, which lost 4 bases and 0 bases, there was a span of 16 bases. The CDR3 extends over 16 amino acids.

This chain joins TRBV6-5 and TRBJ1-2; TRBD1 matches at 8 bases. CDR1 and CDR2 (germline): MNHEY, SVGAGI. The J segment lost 6 bases and the V segment lost 2 bases, leaving 8 bases of the junction unmatched. The CDR3 has 15 residues. CDR3 nucleotide sequence: TGTGCCAGCAGTTACGGAGGGACAGGAGCTAATGGCTACACCTTC. This gives the protein CASSYGGTGANGYTF.

This clone was observed a single time. The chain has TRBV28 and TRBJ1-5; tentative D call: TRBD1 (6 bases). Germline assignment: CDR1 MDHEN and CDR2 SYDVKM. This CDR3 is 14 amino acids long. V lost 6 bases and J 10 bases, leaving 19 bases between the germline ends. The DNA of the CDR3 is TGTGCCAGCAGCCCCATTGGGGGCCTGTTTCCCCAGCATTTT. Protein: CASSPIGGLFPQHF.

The chain joins TRBV14 to TRBJ2-7; no clear D. This CDR3 region has 12 residues. CDR1 is SGHDN and CDR2 is FVKESK in the germline V gene. The V and J ends lost 10 bases and 2 bases respectively, with 12 bases between them. CDR3 in amino acids: CATGLGAYEQYF. CDR3 DNA sequence: TGTGCCACCGGTCTCGGAGCCTACGAGCAGTACTTC.

The chain uses TRBV19 and TRBJ1-1, with unresolved D. The V end was cut by 5 bases, the J end by 1 base, with 8 bases between. The CDR3 contains 13 residues. From germline, CDR1 is LNHDA and CDR2 SQIVND (reference sequence). The CDR3, as DNA: TGTGCCAGTAGTCCGTCCGGGAACACTGAAGCTTTCTTT. The encoded protein is CASSPSGNTEAFF.

In its sample, this clone was seen once. This chain uses TRBV10-1 with TRBJ2-7; TRBD2 might be the D (5 bases). In germline, CDR1 is WNHNN, CDR2 SYGVQD (reference sequence). This CDR3 comprises 13 residues. Trimming took 4 bases from V and 3 from J, leaving 10 bases between them. In nucleotides, the CDR3 is TGCGCCAGCAGTGCGAGTAGCGACTACGAGCAGTACTTC. The encoded protein is CASSASSDYEQYF.

The chain carries TRBV19 and TRBJ1-3, with D possibly TRBD1 on 6 matching bases. Germline CDR1 is LNHDA and CDR2 is SQIVND (reference sequence). Trimming cost V 6 bases and J 4 bases, with 13 bases left between them. This CDR3 is built from 14 residues. The CDR3 loop reads CASRPPDRGNTIYF. CDR3 bases: TGTGCCAGTAGGCCACCGGACAGAGGAAACACCATATATTTT.

Note on this clone: The identical CDR3 is also encoded by other nucleotide sequences in the sample. The genes are TRBV24-1 and TRBJ2-1; no clear D. V lost 0 bases to trimming and J lost 7 bases, with 3 bases between them. Per the germline V gene, CDR1 is KGHDR and CDR2 is SFDVKD. This CDR3 is built from 12 residues. DNA for the CDR3: TGTGCCACCAGTGATTTGCTGAATGAGCAGTTCTTC. Translated, it gives CATSDLLNEQFF.

This chain connects TRBV9 to TRBJ1-2; 7 bases map to TRBD1. The CDR3 has 16 amino acids. V trimming: 4 bases; J trimming: 4 bases; junction bases outside the gene matches: 13. CDR1 SGDLS and CDR2 YYNGEE come from the germline V gene. CDR3 coding DNA: TGTGCCAGCAGCCCAACCGGGACAGTCTCGAGCTATGGCTACACCTTC. Translating gives CASSPTGTVSSYGYTF.

The rearrangement uses TRBV24-1 and TRBJ1-4, with TRBD1 as a possible D gene (6 bases). Trimming left V 6 bases short and J 12 bases short, with 25 bases between. Per germline, CDR1 KGHDR and CDR2 SFDVKD. CDR3 size: 16 residues. This CDR3 is CATSNSRGQTNVQLFF. The CDR3 nucleotides are TGTGCCACCAGTAACTCCCGCGGACAGACAAATGTGCAACTGTTTTTT.

The chain joins TRBV7-6 to TRBJ2-7; 8 bases agree with TRBD1. Losses at the gene ends were 5 bases for V and 5 bases for J; bases not matched to a gene: 11. This CDR3 region has 15 residues. CDR1 is SGHVS, CDR2 FNYEAQ, per germline. CDR3: CASSPAGQVYHEQYF. The CDR3 coding sequence is TGTGCCAGCAGCCCCGCGGGACAGGTCTACCACGAGCAGTACTTC.

The chain combines TRBV7-9 with TRBJ1-5, with 11 bases matching TRBD1. J lost 7 bases, V lost 1 base, and 9 bases had no gene match. The length of the CDR3 is 17 residues. CDR1 SEHNR and CDR2 FQNEAQ come from the germline V gene (reference sequence). CDR3 DNA: TGTGCCAGCAGCTTAGGGGCTGACGGGACAGGGGGACAGCCCCAGCATTTT. The encoded protein is CASSLGADGTGGQPQHF. Drawing the rest from reference TRBV7-9 and TRBJ1-5, the complete variable domain is DTGVSQNPRHKITKRGQNVTFRCDPISEHNRLYWYRQTLGQGPEFLTYFQNEAQLEKSRLLSDRFSAERPKGSFSTLEIQRTEQGDSAMYLCASSLGADGTGGQPQHFGDGTRLSIL.

The chain recombines TRBV30 with TRBJ1-2, with D possibly matching TRBD1 (5 bases). This CDR3 contains 14 residues. Germline V gives CDR1 GTSNPN, CDR2 SVGIG (reference sequence). With 2 bases removed from V and 3 bases from J, the gap between germline ends came to 13 bases. Here the CDR3 DNA reads TGTGCCTGGAGTATAGGGGTTCAGGACTATGGCTACACCTTC. It is translated as CAWSIGVQDYGYTF. The full variable domain, with the rest looked up from reference TRBV30 and TRBJ1-2, is SQTIHQWPATLVQPVGSPLSLECTVEGTSNPNLYWYRQAAGRGLQLLFYSVGIGQISSEVPQNLSASRPQDRQFILSSKKLLLSDSGFYLCAWSIGVQDYGYTFGSGTRLTVV.

The chain links TRBV28 to TRBJ2-7; D is possibly TRBD1 (6 bases). The CDR3 consists of 15 residues. Trimming took 6 bases from V and 0 from J, leaving 15 bases between them. Germline CDR1 MDHEN, CDR2 SYDVKM. The CDR3 loop reads CASRSGHTSSYEQYF. The CDR3 bases are TGTGCCAGCAGGTCGGGACACACGAGCTCCTACGAGCAGTACTTC.

The V gene is TRBV7-9, the J gene TRBJ2-7; perhaps TRBD1 as D (6 bases). This CDR3 contains 16 residues. Germline V gene data show CDR1 as SEHNR and CDR2 as FQNEAQ (reference sequence). Trimming cost V 1 base and J 3 bases, with 16 bases left between them. In nucleotides, the CDR3 is TGTGCCAGCAGCTTAGGGACCGGGACACGGGACTACGAGCAGTACTTC. Its translation: CASSLGTGTRDYEQYF.

This clone was seen a few times. The chain combines TRBV29-1 with TRBJ1-2; D gene unclear. Per germline, CDR1 SQVTM and CDR2 ANQGSEA. The length of the CDR3 is 12 residues. V lost 4 bases and J 9 bases, leaving 15 bases between the germline ends. Here the CDR3 DNA reads TGCAGCGTTGTACCTCGACGAGGGAGCTACACCTTC. Translation: CSVVPRRGSYTF.

DNA for the CDR3: TGTGCCAGCAGCCAGAATGGGGCGGGAGCGGGAGAAGATACGCAGTATTTT. It encodes CASSQNGAGAGEDTQYF. The chain carries TRBV7-3 and TRBJ2-3, with 8 bases that match TRBD2. V was pared by 5 bases and J by 5 bases, with 15 bases of the junction left unmatched. There are 17 residues in the CDR3. Looked up from germline, CDR1 is SGHTA and CDR2 is FQGTGA.

The chain recombines TRBV5-1 with TRBJ2-2; 7 bases agree with TRBD1. Germline CDR1 is SGHRS and CDR2 is YFSETQ. This CDR3 region has 16 residues. The junction had 11 bases not matched to a gene; V was cut back by 4 bases and J by 5 bases. The CDR3 region is CASSPTTGLGTGELFF. The CDR3 region has the DNA TGCGCCAGCAGCCCAACGACAGGGTTGGGTACCGGGGAGCTGTTTTTT.

The V and J genes are TRBV28 and TRBJ2-7, with D maybe TRBD2 (7 bases). Per the germline V gene, CDR1 is MDHEN and CDR2 is SYDVKM. The V and J ends lost 6 bases and 5 bases respectively, with 20 bases between them. The CDR3 is 15 amino acids. The CDR3 here is CASRFTGTNPHEQYF. The CDR3 DNA reads as TGTGCCAGCAGATTCACAGGGACTAATCCCCACGAGCAGTACTTC.

The chain carries TRBV28 and TRBJ1-5; D call uncertain. V dropped 4 bases and J dropped 3 bases, with 10 bases sitting between them. Germline lookup yields CDR1 MDHEN and CDR2 SYDVKM. This CDR3 region has 14 residues. CDR3 residues: CASSSPGTNQPQHF. DNA of the CDR3: TGTGCCAGCAGTTCTCCAGGTACCAATCAGCCCCAGCATTTT.